These 31 T cell receptor beta chains came from one sample sequenced in a study of T cell clonotyping in hematopoietic cell transplantation. The time point here: recipient sample about 28 days before transplant, after cytoreduction. Clones were sequenced by immunoSEQ multiplex PCR, and TCRdb holds only the in-frame ones, with some missing. The repertoire holds roughly 30,000 clones, with 65% to 80% as singletons. The source was peripheral blood mononuclear cells, collected before stem cell transplant. The receptors come from a woman in her 30s with chronic myeloid leukemia. Some clones in this sample may be carry-over from other donors' samples.

This clone has a single count. The gene calls are TRBV30 and TRBJ1-2; a possible D gene is TRBD1 (6 bases). This CDR3 has 14 residues. Germline V gene data show CDR1 as GTSNPN and CDR2 as SVGIG (reference sequence). Trimming shortened V by 3 bases and J by 4 bases, and 15 bases separated the two germline ends. For the CDR3, the DNA is TGTGCCTGGAGAGGGGCGGGGGCCGGCTATGGCTACACCTTC. Translation: CAWRGAGAGYGYTF.

The rearrangement links TRBV14 to TRBJ1-2; D is possibly TRBD1 (6 bases). This CDR3 has 13 residues. The V and J ends lost 3 bases and 4 bases respectively, with 9 bases between them. Germline V gene sequence: CDR1 SGHDN, CDR2 FVKESK. The CDR3 region is CASSQSRGYGYTF. CDR3 sequence (DNA): TGTGCCAGCAGCCAGAGCAGGGGCTATGGCTACACCTTC.

This clone showed up just once. The CDR3 reads CAWSWVETQYF. The CDR3 DNA reads TGTGCCTGGAGTTGGGTAGAGACCCAGTACTTC. This chain uses TRBV30 with TRBJ2-5; the D is unclear. Per the germline V gene, CDR1 is GTSNPN and CDR2 is SVGIG (reference sequence). With 2 bases removed from V and 4 bases from J, the gap between germline ends came to 5 bases. This CDR3 is 11 amino acids long. The full variable domain, in which reference TRBV30 and TRBJ2-5 provide the parts outside the CDR3, is SQTIHQWPATLVQPVGSPLSLECTVEGTSNPNLYWYRQAAGRGLQLLFYSVGIGQISSEVPQNLSASRPQDRQFILSSKKLLLSDSGFYLCAWSWVETQYFGPGTRLLVL.

The chain joins TRBV5-4 to TRBJ2-7; 7 nucleotides align to TRBD2. The trim removed 0 bases at V and 0 bases at J, leaving 3 bases unmatched. CDR3 size: 15 residues. In germline, CDR1 is SGHNT, CDR2 YYREEE (reference sequence). CDR3 amino acids: CASSLVGGGSYEQYF. The CDR3 DNA reads as TGTGCCAGCAGCTTGGTTGGGGGGGGCTCCTACGAGCAGTACTTC.

The J gene is TRBJ2-5, the V gene TRBV7-2; D unresolved. From germline, CDR1 is SGHTA and CDR2 FQGNSA. CDR3 length equals 11 residues. Deletions cut 1 base from V and 7 bases from J, with 4 bases between. The CDR3 is CASSLGWTQYF. The CDR3 coding sequence is TGTGCCAGCAGCTTAGGGTGGACCCAGTACTTC.

The genes are TRBV4-3 and TRBJ1-2; 8 positions agree with TRBD1. The CDR3 is made up of 16 amino acids. CDR1 LGHNA and CDR2 YSLEER come from the germline V gene. Germline trimming cut 4 bases from V and 4 bases from J; bases unmatched to any gene: 11. CDR3 loop: CASSRLGQGGSYGYTF. In DNA, the CDR3 is TGCGCCAGCAGCCGCCTCGGACAGGGAGGTAGCTATGGCTACACCTTC.

This chain connects TRBV28 to TRBJ2-7; 7 bases match TRBD1. J gave up 6 bases and V 4 bases, and 12 bases lay outside the gene matches. Germline values: CDR1 MDHEN, CDR2 SYDVKM. The length of the CDR3 is 15 residues. The CDR3 DNA reads as TGTGCCAGCAGTTCGACAGGGCTTAAGTCGAGCGAGCAGTACTTC. Amino acid sequence: CASSSTGLKSSEQYF.

This chain uses TRBV7-2 with TRBJ1-2; D gene unclear. Trimming pared 2 bases from V and 6 bases from J, leaving 13 bases between. The CDR3 length is 14 residues. CDR1 is SGHTA, CDR2 FQGNSA, per germline. CDR3 sequence reads: CASSLTVLSDGYTF. In DNA form, the CDR3 reads TGTGCCAGCAGCTTAACAGTCCTGTCGGATGGCTACACCTTC.

As DNA, the CDR3 is TGTGCCAGCAGTGAAAGTGTGAGGGACACTGAAGCTTTCTTT. Translating gives CASSESVRDTEAFF. The chain links TRBV25-1 to TRBJ1-1, with unresolved D. CDR1 and CDR2 (germline): MGHDK, SYGVNS. The CDR3 is 14 residues long. Trimming took off 2 bases at V and 3 bases at J, with 10 bases between the two ends.

This chain joins TRBV27 and TRBJ2-7; weak D call: TRBD1 (6 bases). V lost 6 bases and J 3 bases, leaving 18 bases between the germline ends. This CDR3 comprises 15 residues. CDR1 MNHEY and CDR2 SMNVEV come from the germline V gene (reference sequence). Here the CDR3 DNA reads TGTGCCAGCAGGCGACGGACAGACCAAGGCTACGAGCAGTACTTC. This gives the protein CASRRRTDQGYEQYF.

The rearrangement joins TRBV7-6 to TRBJ2-5; 8 positions agree with TRBD2. The CDR3 covers 17 residues. The V gene's germline CDR1 is SGHVS and CDR2 FNYEAQ. V shed 1 base, J shed 1 base, and the junction held 8 bases outside the gene matches. In DNA form, the CDR3 reads TGTGCCAGCAGCTTAGAGCCGGGACTAGTAATCCAAGAGACCCAGTACTTC. This sequence encodes CASSLEPGLVIQETQYF.

This clone was picked up one time. The V gene is TRBV4-1, the J gene TRBJ2-1, with D tentatively TRBD1 or TRBD2 (5 bases each). Trimming removed 1 base at V and 2 bases at J, with 6 bases between. The germline V gene has CDR1 MGHRA and CDR2 YSYEKL. There are 14 residues in the CDR3. In DNA form, the CDR3 reads TGCGCCAGCAGCCAAGGAGGGGCCTACAATGAGCAGTTCTTC. Protein sequence: CASSQGGAYNEQFF.

This clone appeared once. CDR3 in amino acids: CASSLATANEKLFF. In DNA, the CDR3 is TGTGCCAGCAGCTTAGCGACGGCTAATGAAAAACTGTTTTTT. This rearrangement joins TRBV7-9 to TRBJ1-4; no firm D call. The CDR3 has 14 residues. Germline CDR1 and CDR2: SEHNR and FQNEAQ (reference sequence). V was clipped by 0 bases and J by 3 bases, with 5 bases between them.

V usage is TRBV27 and J usage is TRBJ2-2; 7 bases are a match to TRBD2. V lost 6 bases to trimming and J lost 5 bases; unmatched junction nucleotides: 3. CDR1 and CDR2 (germline): MNHEY, SMNVEV (reference sequence). This CDR3 region has 13 residues. CDR3 region: CASSREETGELFF. CDR3 bases: TGTGCCAGCAGCCGGGAGGAGACCGGGGAGCTGTTTTTT.

This sequence joins TRBV28 and TRBJ1-2; weak D call: TRBD1 (5 bases). V was trimmed by 6 bases and J by 4 bases, leaving 18 bases between them. The CDR3 is 15 residues long. Germline loops: CDR1 MDHEN, CDR2 SYDVKM. The CDR3 DNA reads TGTGCCAGCAGGGGGGGGGACTACGGCGTCTATGGCTACACCTTC. Its translation: CASRGGDYGVYGYTF.

In its sample, this clone was seen once. The chain combines TRBV29-1 with TRBJ2-2; a weak D match, TRBD1 (6 bases). CDR1 is SQVTM, CDR2 ANQGSEA, per germline. The CDR3 contains 12 residues. Trimming cost V 7 bases and J 2 bases, with 8 bases left between them. The CDR3 region is CSAGQNTGELFF. The DNA of the CDR3 is TGCAGCGCGGGACAAAACACCGGGGAGCTGTTTTTT.

V is TRBV9 and J is TRBJ1-2; 9 nucleotides align to TRBD1. Germline assignment: CDR1 SGDLS and CDR2 YYNGEE. V shed 4 bases, J shed 6 bases, and the junction held 10 bases outside the gene matches. This CDR3 is 15 amino acids long. The CDR3 region has the DNA TGTGCCAGCAGCCTTCACCGGGACAGGGAGGATGGCTACACCTTC. Translated, it gives CASSLHRDREDGYTF. The variable domain in full, completed from reference TRBV9 and TRBJ1-2, reads DSGVTQTPKHLITATGQRVTLRCSPRSGDLSVYWYQQSLDQGLQFLIQYYNGEERAKGNILERFSAQQFPDLHSELNLSSLELGDSALYFCASSLHRDREDGYTFGSGTRLTVV.

This sequence joins TRBV7-8 and TRBJ2-6, with D perhaps TRBD1 (6 bases). V was shortened by 5 bases and J by 2 bases, with 19 bases between the two germline ends. The CDR3 has 18 amino acids. CDR1 is SGHVS and CDR2 is FQNEAQ in the germline V gene. The CDR3, as DNA: TGTGCCAGCAGCCCAAACGATAGACAGGACACTGGGGCCAACGTCCTGACTTTC. Translation: CASSPNDRQDTGANVLTF.

The chain is built from TRBV29-1 and TRBJ1-1; D call uncertain. Per the germline V gene, CDR1 is SQVTM and CDR2 is ANQGSEA. The CDR3 extends over 13 amino acids. The germline V and J ends were trimmed by 4 bases and 1 base, with 10 bases remaining between them. The CDR3, as DNA: TGCAGCGTTGGGGCATGGGGGAACACTGAAGCTTTCTTT. The encoded protein is CSVGAWGNTEAFF.

CDR3 loop: CASSQDRSRTPATLGAFF. The CDR3 DNA is TGCGCCAGCAGCCAAGATCGGTCACGGACCCCCGCGACCCTTGGGGCTTTCTTT. This rearrangement joins TRBV4-1 to TRBJ1-1, with unresolved D. V was pared by 0 bases and J by 11 bases, with 28 bases between. CDR3 length: 18 residues. Germline V gene sequence: CDR1 MGHRA, CDR2 YSYEKL.

The chain couples TRBV5-1 to TRBJ2-2, with D possibly TRBD1 on 5 matching bases. With 5 bases removed from V and 3 bases from J, the gap between germline ends came to 14 bases. The CDR3 totals 15 residues. In germline, CDR1 is SGHRS, CDR2 YFSETQ. CDR3 nucleotide sequence: TGCGCCAGCAGTACAGGACAAGAGGACACCGGGGAGCTGTTTTTT. Its protein product is CASSTGQEDTGELFF. The full variable domain, its missing parts supplied by reference TRBV5-1 and TRBJ2-2, is KAGVTQTPRYLIKTRGQQVTLSCSPISGHRSVSWYQQTPGQGLQFLFEYFSETQRNKGNFPGRFSGRQFSNSRSEMNVSTLELGDSALYLCASSTGQEDTGELFFGEGSRLTVL.

The chain carries TRBV12-1 and TRBJ2-4; TRBD1 reflects the table's D call only, with no check against the DNA. TRBV12-1 is described as a pseudogene. The CDR3 runs 16 residues. In DNA form, the CDR3 reads TGTGCCAGCAGCTTCACCCTGACAGGGGCCAAAAACATTCAGTACTTC. Residues: CASSFTLTGAKNIQYF.

The rearrangement links TRBV7-3 to TRBJ2-2, with D hard to call. Trimming shortened V by 1 base and J by 5 bases, and 11 bases separated the two germline ends. The germline V gene encodes CDR1 SGHTA and CDR2 FQGTGA. The CDR3 extends over 15 amino acids. CDR3 coding DNA: TGTGCCAGCAGCTTAAAGTCTGACCGAACCGGGGAGCTGTTTTTT. Its protein product is CASSLKSDRTGELFF.

This clone was found a few times. The chain combines TRBV2 with TRBJ2-7; possibly TRBD1 for D (6 bases). The CDR3 is 12 residues long. The germline V gene encodes CDR1 SNHLY and CDR2 FYNNEI. Trimming cost V 5 bases and J 4 bases, with 9 bases left between them. This CDR3 is CASSTGSYEQYV. CDR3 DNA sequence: TGTGCCAGCAGTACAGGGTCGTACGAGCAGTACGTC.

J is TRBJ2-3 and V is TRBV10-3; D might be TRBD1 or TRBD2, each matching 5 bases. The CDR3 loop spans 14 amino acids. The V gene's germline CDR1 is ENHRY and CDR2 SYGVKD. V was shortened by 0 bases and J by 5 bases, with 9 bases between the two germline ends. The CDR3 sequence is CAISESGGGDTQYF. The CDR3 DNA is TGTGCCATCAGTGAGTCTGGGGGTGGAGATACGCAGTATTTT.

The rearrangement joins TRBV14 to TRBJ1-2, with D unclear. CDR1 and CDR2 from the germline V gene are SGHDN and FVKESK. The CDR3 spans 18 residues. V was trimmed by 0 bases and J by 5 bases, leaving 22 bases between them. The CDR3 DNA follows: TGTGCCAGCAGCCAAGATTTCGGTCTTCGGGGAACTTCTTATGGCTACACCTTC. This encodes CASSQDFGLRGTSYGYTF. Using reference TRBV14 and TRBJ1-2 for the parts outside the CDR3, the full variable domain is EAGVTQFPSHSVIEKGQTVTLRCDPISGHDNLYWYRRVMGKEIKFLLHFVKESKQDESGMPNNRFLAERTGGTYSTLKVQPAELEDSGVYFCASSQDFGLRGTSYGYTFGSGTRLTVV.

The gene calls are TRBV4-2 and TRBJ2-1; D is unclear. Looked up from germline, CDR1 is LGHNA and CDR2 is YNFKEQ. V shed 0 bases and J shed 8 bases, with 14 bases lying between them. CDR3 length equals 15 residues. The CDR3 DNA follows: TGTGCCAGCAGCCAAGAGATGAATAAGAGAGATGAGCAGTTCTTC. It specifies CASSQEMNKRDEQFF.

The J gene is TRBJ2-2, the V gene TRBV7-6, with TRBD2 identical over 7 bases. The CDR3 runs to 17 residues. Germline lookup yields CDR1 SGHVS and CDR2 FNYEAQ. The V gene end was trimmed by 5 bases and the J gene end by 6 bases; junction bases not matched to a gene: 15. CDR3 region: CASSLLGAGPLSGELFF. CDR3 sequence (DNA): TGTGCCAGCAGCCTCCTAGGAGCGGGACCTCTCTCCGGGGAGCTGTTTTTT.

J is TRBJ2-1 and V is TRBV7-9, with D perhaps given as TRBD1 or TRBD2 (5 bases each). The CDR3 totals 17 residues. Trimming pared 1 base from V and 8 bases from J, leaving 21 bases between. Per germline, CDR1 SEHNR and CDR2 FQNEAQ (reference sequence). Here the CDR3 DNA reads TGTGCCAGCAGCTTAGGGTCAAGGGGCATGGATAGCGATGAGCAGTTCTTC. Its protein product is CASSLGSRGMDSDEQFF.

This clone ranks as medium-sized. This chain connects TRBV29-1 to TRBJ1-5; the D gene is possibly TRBD1 (5 bases). The CDR3 contains 12 residues. Germline assignment: CDR1 SQVTM and CDR2 ANQGSEA. Between the trimmed V and J ends, which lost 4 bases and 5 bases, there was a span of 9 bases. The CDR3 DNA is TGCAGCGTTGCAGGGCTGGATCAGCCCCAGCATTTT. This codes for CSVAGLDQPQHF.

The CDR3 reads CASSFGGSENIQYF. The CDR3 DNA sequence: TGTGCCAGCAGCTTCGGGGGGTCGGAAAACATTCAGTACTTC. This chain joins TRBV7-3 and TRBJ2-4; 7 bases match TRBD2. V was pared by 3 bases and J by 5 bases, with 4 bases of the junction left unmatched. This CDR3 region has 14 residues. Germline values: CDR1 SGHTA, CDR2 FQGTGA.